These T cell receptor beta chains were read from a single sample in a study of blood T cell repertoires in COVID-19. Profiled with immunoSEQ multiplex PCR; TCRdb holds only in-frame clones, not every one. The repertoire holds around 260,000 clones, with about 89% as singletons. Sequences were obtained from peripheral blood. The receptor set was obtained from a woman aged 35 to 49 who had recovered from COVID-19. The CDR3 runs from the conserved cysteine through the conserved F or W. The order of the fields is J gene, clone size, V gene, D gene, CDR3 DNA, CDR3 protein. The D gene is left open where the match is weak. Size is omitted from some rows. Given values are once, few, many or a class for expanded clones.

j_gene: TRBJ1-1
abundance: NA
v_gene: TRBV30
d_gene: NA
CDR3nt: TGTGCCTGGAGTGGGATAACAGTAATGAACACTGAAGCTTTCTTT
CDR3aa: CAWSGITVMNTEAFF

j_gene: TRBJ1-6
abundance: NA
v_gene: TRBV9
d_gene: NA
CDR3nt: TGTGCCAGCAGCGCAGAGGGTCCCAACCCTAATTCACCCCTCCACTTT
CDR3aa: CASSAEGPNPNSPLHF

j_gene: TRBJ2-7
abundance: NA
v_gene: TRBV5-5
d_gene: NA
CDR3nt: TGTGCCAGCACCCGTCCAGGGGCAACCTACGAGCAGTACTTC
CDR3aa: CASTRPGATYEQYF

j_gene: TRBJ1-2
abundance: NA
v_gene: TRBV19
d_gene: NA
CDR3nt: TGTGCCAGTAAAGCGGGCGAAGTCTCTCACTATGGCTACACCTTC
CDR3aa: CASKAGEVSHYGYTF

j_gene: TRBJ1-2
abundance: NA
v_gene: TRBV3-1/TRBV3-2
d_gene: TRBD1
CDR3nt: TGTGCCAGCAGCAATAGCGAACAGGGGTTAGGGATCTATGGCTACACCTTC
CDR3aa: CASSNSEQGLGIYGYTF

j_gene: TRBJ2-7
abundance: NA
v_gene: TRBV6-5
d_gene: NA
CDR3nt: TGTGCCAGCAGCCGAGCGGACGGAGTCTACGAGCAGTACTTC
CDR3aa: CASSRADGVYEQYF

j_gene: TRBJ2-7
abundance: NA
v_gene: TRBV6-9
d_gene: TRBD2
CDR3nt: TGTGCCAGCAGTTATCCGGCTAGCGGGAGGCCATTATCCTACGAGCAGTACTTC
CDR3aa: CASSYPASGRPLSYEQYF

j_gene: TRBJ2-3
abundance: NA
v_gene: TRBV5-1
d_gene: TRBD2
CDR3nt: TGCGCCAGCAGCTGGGGGACTAGCGGGAGCGGAGATACGCAGTATTTT
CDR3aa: CASSWGTSGSGDTQYF

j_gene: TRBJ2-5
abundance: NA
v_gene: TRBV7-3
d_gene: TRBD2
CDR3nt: TGTGCCAGCAGCTCGACCAGCGGGAGGAGCGGGGAGACCCAGTACTTC
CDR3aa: CASSSTSGRSGETQYF

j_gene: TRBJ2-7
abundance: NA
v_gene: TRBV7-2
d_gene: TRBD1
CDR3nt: TGTGCCAGCAGCTTGGGAGTAGGGACAGTGGAATACGAGCAGTACTTC
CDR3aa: CASSLGVGTVEYEQYF

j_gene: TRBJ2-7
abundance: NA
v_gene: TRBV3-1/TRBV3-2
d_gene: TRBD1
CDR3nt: TGTGCCAGCAGCCAAGTATGGGACAGCACCTACGAGCAGTACTTC
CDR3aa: CASSQVWDSTYEQYF

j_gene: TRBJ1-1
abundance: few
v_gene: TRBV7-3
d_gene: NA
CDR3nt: TGTGCCAGCAGCCCGGGGGTAGGGTATGGTGAAGCTTTCTTT
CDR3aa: CASSPGVGYGEAFF

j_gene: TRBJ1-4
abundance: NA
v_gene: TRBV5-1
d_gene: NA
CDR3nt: TGCGCCAGCAGGACACAACCAACTAATGAAAAACTGTTTTTT
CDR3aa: CASRTQPTNEKLFF

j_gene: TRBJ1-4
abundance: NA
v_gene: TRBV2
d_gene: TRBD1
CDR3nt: TGTGCCAGCAGTGAAGCGCAACAGGGGACGGGCGAAAAACTGTTTTTT
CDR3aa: CASSEAQQGTGEKLFF

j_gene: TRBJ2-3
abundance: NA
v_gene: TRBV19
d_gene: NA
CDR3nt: TGTGCCAGTAGTACTGGCAGGGGCGTCTTCGGCACAGATACGCAGTATTTT
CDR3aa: CASSTGRGVFGTDTQYF

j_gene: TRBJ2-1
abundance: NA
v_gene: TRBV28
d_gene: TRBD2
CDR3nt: TGTGCCCTAGCGGGGGGAACAGGGGGCCGTGAGCAGTTCTTC
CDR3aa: CALAGGTGGREQFF

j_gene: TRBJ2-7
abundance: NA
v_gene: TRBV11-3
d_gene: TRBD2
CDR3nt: TGTGCCAGCGGTAGCGGGCCCGACTACGAGCAGTACTTC
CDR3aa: CASGSGPDYEQYF

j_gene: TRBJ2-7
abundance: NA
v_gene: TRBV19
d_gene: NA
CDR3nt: TGTGCCAGTAGTACCCGGGGGGAGCAGTACTTC
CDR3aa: CASSTRGEQYF

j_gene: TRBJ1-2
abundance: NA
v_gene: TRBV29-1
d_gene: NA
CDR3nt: TGCAGCGTTGAAACATCTACAGGGTACGGCGGCTACACCTTC
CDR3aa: CSVETSTGYGGYTF

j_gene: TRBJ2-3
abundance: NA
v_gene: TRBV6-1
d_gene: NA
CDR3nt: TGTGCCAGCAGTGAATGGGCAGGGGGGACAGATACGCAGTATTTT
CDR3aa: CASSEWAGGTDTQYF

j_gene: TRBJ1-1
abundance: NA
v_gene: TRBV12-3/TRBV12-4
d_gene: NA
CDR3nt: TGTGCCAGCAGTCCCTTGGGGGGTGAAGCTTTCTTT
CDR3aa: CASSPLGGEAFF

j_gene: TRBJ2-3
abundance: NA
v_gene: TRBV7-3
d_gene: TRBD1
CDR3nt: TGTGCCAGCAGCAACAAGGGACAGGGGGCCGACACAGATACGCAGTATTTT
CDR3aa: CASSNKGQGADTDTQYF

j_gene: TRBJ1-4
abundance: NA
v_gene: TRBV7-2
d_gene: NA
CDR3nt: TGTGCCAGCAGCTTCGGGGTGAATGAAAAACTGTTTTTT
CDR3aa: CASSFGVNEKLFF

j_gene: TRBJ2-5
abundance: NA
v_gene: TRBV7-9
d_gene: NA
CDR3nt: TGTGCCAGCAGCTTCCCGGGGGTAGCGGAAGAGACCCAGTACTTC
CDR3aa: CASSFPGVAEETQYF

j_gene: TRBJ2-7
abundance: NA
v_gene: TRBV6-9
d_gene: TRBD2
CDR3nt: TGTGCCAGCAGTTATAAGGGGACTAGCGGGAGTAACTACGAGCAGTACTTC
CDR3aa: CASSYKGTSGSNYEQYF

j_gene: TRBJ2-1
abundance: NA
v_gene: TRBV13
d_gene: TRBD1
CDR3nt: TGTGCCAGCAGCTCTCCGGGACAGGGCTTGAATGAGCAGTTCTTC
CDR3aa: CASSSPGQGLNEQFF

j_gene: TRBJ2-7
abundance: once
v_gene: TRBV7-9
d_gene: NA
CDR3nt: TGTGCCAGCAGCTTCCCTCTGGCGGTTAGCCACGAGCAGTACTTC
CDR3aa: CASSFPLAVSHEQYF

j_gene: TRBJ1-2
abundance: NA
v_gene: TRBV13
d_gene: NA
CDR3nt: TGTGCCAGCAGCTTAGGCCCAGACAGAGGCTATGGCTACACCTTC
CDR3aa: CASSLGPDRGYGYTF

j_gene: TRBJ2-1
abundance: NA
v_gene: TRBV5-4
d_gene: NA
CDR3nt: TGTGCCAGCAGCTTCTCTATTAGCTCCTACAATGAGCAGTTCTTC
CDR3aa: CASSFSISSYNEQFF

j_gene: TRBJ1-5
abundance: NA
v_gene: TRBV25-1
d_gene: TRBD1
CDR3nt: TGTGCCAGCAGCGGGGGGGGGACAGGGGCTGGCAATCAGCCCCAGCATTTT
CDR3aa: CASSGGGTGAGNQPQHF

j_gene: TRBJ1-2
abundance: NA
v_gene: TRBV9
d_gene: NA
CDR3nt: TGTGCCAGCCGACAGAGTGGAGCGTATGGCTACACCTTC
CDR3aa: CASRQSGAYGYTF

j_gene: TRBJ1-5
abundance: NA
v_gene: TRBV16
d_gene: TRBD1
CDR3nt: TGTGCCAGCAGCCTCAGACAGGGCGGGAGCAATCAGCCCCAGCATTTT
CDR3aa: CASSLRQGGSNQPQHF

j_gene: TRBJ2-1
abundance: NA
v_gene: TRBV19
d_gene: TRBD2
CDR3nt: TGTGCCAGTAAGGTGGCACTAGCGCCTTACAATGAGCAGTTCTTC
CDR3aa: CASKVALAPYNEQFF

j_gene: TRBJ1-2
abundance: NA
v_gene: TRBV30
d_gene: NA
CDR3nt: TGTGCCTGGAGTGTACGTGGTGGAGGGGTCTATGGCTACACCTTC
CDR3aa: CAWSVRGGGVYGYTF

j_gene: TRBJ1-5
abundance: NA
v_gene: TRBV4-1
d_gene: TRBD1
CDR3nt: TGCGCCAGCAGCCCGACAGGGGACCAGCCCCAGCATTTT
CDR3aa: CASSPTGDQPQHF

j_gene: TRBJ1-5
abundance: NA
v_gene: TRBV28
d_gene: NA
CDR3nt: TGTGCCAGCAGTCTCGGGTGGCAGCCCCAGCATTTT
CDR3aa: CASSLGWQPQHF

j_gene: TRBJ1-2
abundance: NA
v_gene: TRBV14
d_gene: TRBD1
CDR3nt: TGTGCCAGCAGCCAGAGATCGGGGACAGGGGAGGGCTACACCTTC
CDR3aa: CASSQRSGTGEGYTF

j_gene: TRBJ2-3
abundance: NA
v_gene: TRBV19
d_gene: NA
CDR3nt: TGTGCCAGTAATGATAAGGGGGGGTCGCAGTATTTT
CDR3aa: CASNDKGGSQYF

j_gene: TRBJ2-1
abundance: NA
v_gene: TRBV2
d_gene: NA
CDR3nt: TGTGCCAGCAGTGGAAATTCGGCGGGTTTCGATGAGCAGTTCTTC
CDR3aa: CASSGNSAGFDEQFF

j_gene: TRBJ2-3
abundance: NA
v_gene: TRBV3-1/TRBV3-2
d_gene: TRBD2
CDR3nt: TGTGCCAGCAGCCGGCATGGCACTAGCGGGGGTACGCAGTATTTT
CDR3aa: CASSRHGTSGGTQYF

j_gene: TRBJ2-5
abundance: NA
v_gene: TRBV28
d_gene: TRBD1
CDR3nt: TGTGCCAGCAGTTTAGATGGCGGACAGGGGCAAGAGACCCAGTACTTC
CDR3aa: CASSLDGGQGQETQYF